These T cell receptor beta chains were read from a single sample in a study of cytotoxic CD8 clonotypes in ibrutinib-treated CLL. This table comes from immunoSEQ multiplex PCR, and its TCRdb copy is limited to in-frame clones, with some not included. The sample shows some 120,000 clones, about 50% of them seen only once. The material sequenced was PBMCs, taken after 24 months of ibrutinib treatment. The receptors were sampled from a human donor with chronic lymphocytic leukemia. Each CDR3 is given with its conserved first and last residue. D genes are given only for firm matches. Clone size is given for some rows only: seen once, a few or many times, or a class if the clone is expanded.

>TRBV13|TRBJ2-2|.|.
CASSPSVTITGELFF
TGTGCCAGCAGCCCGTCAGTAACGATCACCGGGGAGCTGTTTTTT
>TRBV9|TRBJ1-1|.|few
CASSVGDSTEAFF
TGTGCCAGCAGCGTAGGGGACTCGACTGAAGCTTTCTTT
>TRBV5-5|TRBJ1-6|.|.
CASSSGQFEAPLHF
TGTGCCAGCAGTTCCGGACAGTTTGAGGCGCCCCTCCACTTT
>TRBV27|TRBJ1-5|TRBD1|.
CASSLSDRGQDRNQPQHF
TGTGCCAGCAGTTTATCGGACAGGGGGCAAGATCGCAATCAGCCCCAGCATTTT
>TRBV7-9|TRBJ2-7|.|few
CASSLGLMGLAYEQYF
TGTGCCAGCAGCTTAGGGCTTATGGGGTTAGCCTACGAGCAGTACTTC
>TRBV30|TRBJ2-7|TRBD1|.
CAWRITGQVGEQYF
TGTGCCTGGAGAATCACGGGACAGGTCGGCGAGCAGTACTTC
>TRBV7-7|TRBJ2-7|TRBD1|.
CASSRDRGYEQYF
TGTGCCAGCAGTCGGGACAGGGGATACGAGCAGTACTTC
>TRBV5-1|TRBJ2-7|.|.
CASKKGLTYEQYF
TGCGCCAGCAAAAAGGGGCTAACCTACGAGCAGTACTTC
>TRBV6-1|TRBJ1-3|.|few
CASSAYNTIYF
TGTGCCAGCAGTGCCTATAACACCATATATTTT
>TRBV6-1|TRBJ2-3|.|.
CASSEAQGPADTQYF
TGTGCCAGCAGTGAAGCACAGGGTCCCGCAGATACGCAGTATTTT
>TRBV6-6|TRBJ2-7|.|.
CASREGAYEQYF
TGTGCCAGCAGGGAGGGGGCCTACGAGCAGTACTTC
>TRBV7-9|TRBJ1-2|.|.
CASSPTSNYGYTF
TGTGCCAGCAGCCCGACAAGTAACTATGGCTACACCTTC
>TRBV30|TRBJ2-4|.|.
CAWGGPLGAKNIQYF
TGTGCCTGGGGTGGGCCCTTGGGGGCCAAAAACATTCAGTACTTC
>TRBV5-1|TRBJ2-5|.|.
CASSLPSRETQYF
TGCGCCAGCAGCTTGCCTAGCCGCGAGACCCAGTACTTC
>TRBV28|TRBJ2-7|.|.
CASISDRHEQYF
TGTGCCAGCATCAGCGATCGGCACGAGCAGTACTTC
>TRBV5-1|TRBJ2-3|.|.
CASSLDLAETDTQYF
TGCGCCAGCAGCTTGGATTTAGCGGAGACAGATACGCAGTATTTT
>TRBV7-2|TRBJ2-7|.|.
CASSQGHYEQYF
TGTGCCAGCAGCCAGGGACACTACGAGCAGTACTTC
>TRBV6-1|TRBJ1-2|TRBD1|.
CASSEWDRAYGYTF
TGTGCCAGCAGTGAATGGGACAGGGCCTATGGCTACACCTTC
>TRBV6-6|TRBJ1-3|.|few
CASSRDTSGNTIYF
TGTGCCAGCAGTCGGGACACCTCTGGAAACACCATATATTTT
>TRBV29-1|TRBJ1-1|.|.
CSVLGGAYSETEAFF
TGCAGCGTTCTTGGGGGGGCTTACTCGGAAACTGAAGCTTTCTTT
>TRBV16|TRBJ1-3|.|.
CASSRGNKGSGNTIYF
TGTGCCAGCAGCCGAGGGAACAAGGGCTCTGGAAACACCATATATTTT
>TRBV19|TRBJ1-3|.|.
CASTPVISGNTIYF
TGTGCCAGTACTCCCGTGATCTCTGGAAACACCATATATTTT
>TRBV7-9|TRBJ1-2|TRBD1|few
CASSLTGGALNGYTF
TGTGCCAGCAGCCTCACAGGGGGGGCCTTGAACGGCTACACCTTC
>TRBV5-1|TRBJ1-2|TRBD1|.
CASSSALQGRGDYGYTF
TGCGCCAGCAGCTCGGCGCTACAGGGGAGAGGAGACTATGGCTACACCTTC
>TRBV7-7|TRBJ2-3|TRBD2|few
CASSRGGATDTQYF
TGTGCCAGCAGCCGCGGGGGGGCAACAGATACGCAGTATTTT
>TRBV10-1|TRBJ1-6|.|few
CASSSLQNSPLHF
TGCGCCAGCAGTTCCCTGCAGAATTCACCCCTCCACTTT
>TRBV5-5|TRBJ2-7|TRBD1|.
CASSRDSSSYEQYF
TGTGCCAGCAGCAGGGACAGCAGCTCCTACGAGCAGTACTTC
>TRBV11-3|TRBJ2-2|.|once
CASSLGVQDTGELFF
TGTGCCAGCAGCTTAGGGGTACAAGACACCGGGGAGCTGTTTTTT
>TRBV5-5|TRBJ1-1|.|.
CASSLSWVTMNTEAFF
TGTGCCAGCAGCTTGTCTTGGGTTACGATGAACACTGAAGCTTTCTTT
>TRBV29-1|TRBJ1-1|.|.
CSVGRTANTEAFF
TGCAGCGTTGGGCGGACAGCGAACACTGAAGCTTTCTTT
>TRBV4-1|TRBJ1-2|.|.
CASSPDPKYGYTF
TGCGCCAGCAGCCCGGATCCGAAATATGGCTACACCTTC
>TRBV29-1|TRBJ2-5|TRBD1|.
CSVGQGRGETQYF
TGCAGCGTTGGACAGGGGCGAGGAGAGACCCAGTACTTC
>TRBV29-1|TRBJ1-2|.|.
CSVKTNYGYTF
TGCAGCGTTAAAACTAACTATGGCTACACCTTC
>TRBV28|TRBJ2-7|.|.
CASMGASSYEQYF
TGTGCCAGCATGGGAGCAAGCTCCTACGAGCAGTACTTC
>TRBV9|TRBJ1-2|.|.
CASSVSSTGSNYGYTF
TGTGCCAGCAGCGTAAGTAGTACAGGCAGCAACTATGGCTACACCTTC
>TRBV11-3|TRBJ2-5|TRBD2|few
CASSQNGREGETQYF
TGTGCCAGCAGCCAAAATGGAAGGGAGGGGGAGACCCAGTACTTC
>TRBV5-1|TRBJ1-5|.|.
CASSLGGDQPQHF
TGCGCCAGCAGCTTGGGAGGGGACCAGCCCCAGCATTTT
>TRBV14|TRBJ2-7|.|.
CASSQTSSGPYEQYF
TGTGCCAGCAGCCAAACTTCCTCCGGGCCCTACGAGCAGTACTTC
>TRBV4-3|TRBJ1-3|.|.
CASSRANTIYF
TGCGCCAGCAGCCGGGCTAACACCATATATTTT